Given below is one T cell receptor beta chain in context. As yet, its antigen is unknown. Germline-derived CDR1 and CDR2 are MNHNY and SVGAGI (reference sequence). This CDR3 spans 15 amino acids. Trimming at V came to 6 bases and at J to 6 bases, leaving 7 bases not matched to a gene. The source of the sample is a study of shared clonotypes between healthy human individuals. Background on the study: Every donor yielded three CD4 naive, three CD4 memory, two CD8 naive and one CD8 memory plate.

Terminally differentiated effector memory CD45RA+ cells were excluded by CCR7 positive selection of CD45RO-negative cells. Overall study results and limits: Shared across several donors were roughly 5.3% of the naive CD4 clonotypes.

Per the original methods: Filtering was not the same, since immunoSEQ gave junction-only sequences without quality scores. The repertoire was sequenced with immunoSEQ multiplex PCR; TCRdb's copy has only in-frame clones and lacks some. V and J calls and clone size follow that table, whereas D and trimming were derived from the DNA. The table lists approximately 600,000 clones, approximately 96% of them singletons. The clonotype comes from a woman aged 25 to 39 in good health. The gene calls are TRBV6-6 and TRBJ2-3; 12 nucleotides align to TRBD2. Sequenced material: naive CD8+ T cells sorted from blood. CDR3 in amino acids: CASRPSGRASDTQYF. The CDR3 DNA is TGTGCCAGCAGACCTAGCGGGAGGGCCTCCGATACGCAGTATTTT.